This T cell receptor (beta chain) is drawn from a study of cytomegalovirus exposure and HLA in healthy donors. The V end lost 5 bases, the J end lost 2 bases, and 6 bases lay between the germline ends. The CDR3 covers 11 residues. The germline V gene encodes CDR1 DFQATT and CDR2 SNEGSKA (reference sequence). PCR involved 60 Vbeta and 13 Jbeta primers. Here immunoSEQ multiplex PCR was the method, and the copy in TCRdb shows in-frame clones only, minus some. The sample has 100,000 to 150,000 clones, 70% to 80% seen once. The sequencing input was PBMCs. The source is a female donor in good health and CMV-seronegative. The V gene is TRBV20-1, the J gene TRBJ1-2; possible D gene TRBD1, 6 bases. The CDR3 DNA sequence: TGCAGTGCTGGGACAAACTATGGCTACACCTTC. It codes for CSAGTNYGYTF.